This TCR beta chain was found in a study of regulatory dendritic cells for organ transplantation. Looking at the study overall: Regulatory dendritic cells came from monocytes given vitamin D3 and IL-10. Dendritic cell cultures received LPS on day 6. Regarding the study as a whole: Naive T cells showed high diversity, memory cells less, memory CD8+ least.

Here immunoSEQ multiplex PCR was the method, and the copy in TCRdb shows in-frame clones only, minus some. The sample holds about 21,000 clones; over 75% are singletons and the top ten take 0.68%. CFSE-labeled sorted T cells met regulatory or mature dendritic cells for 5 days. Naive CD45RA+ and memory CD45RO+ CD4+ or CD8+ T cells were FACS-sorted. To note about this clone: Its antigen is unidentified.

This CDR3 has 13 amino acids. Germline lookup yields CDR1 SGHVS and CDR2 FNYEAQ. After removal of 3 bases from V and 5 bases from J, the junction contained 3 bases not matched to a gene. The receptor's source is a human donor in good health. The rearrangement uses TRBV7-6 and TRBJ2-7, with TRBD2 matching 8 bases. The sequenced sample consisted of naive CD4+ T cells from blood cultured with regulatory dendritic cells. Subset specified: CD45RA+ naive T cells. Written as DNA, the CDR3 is TGTGCCAGCAGCTTTAGCGGGGTTAACGAGCAGTACTTC. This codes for CASSFSGVNEQYF.